This record covers a single T cell receptor (beta chain). Its antigen is unknown. No base quality values were provided; no much bigger clone lies one nucleotide off. Including the terminal cysteine and phenylalanine, the CDR3 comprises 15 residues. The kept DNA is CDR3 alone, 45 bases in frame from the first base. The junction shows trimming of 3 bases on V and 0 bases on J, plus 12 bases between the germline ends. Taken from the germline V gene, the CDR1 and CDR2 loops are SGHTA and FQGNSA. The data originate from a study of T cell changes during pregnancy in multiple sclerosis (dated by TCRdb to 2018 to 2020). Turning to the overall study: Changes in the T cell repertoire over the course of pregnancy were examined in this study in women with multiple sclerosis.

The library was generated by the immunoSEQ multiplex PCR assay. In TCRdb, the immuneACCESS table is reduced to in-frame sequences with V and J assigned. These tables do not hold every clone; where another copy was compared, an unresolved V gene accounts for under half, and the others remain unexplained. This sample gives 99,000 or so clones in total; about 93% of them show up just once. The ten largest make up more than 0.75% of the sample. In this chain, TRBV7-2 is recombined with TRBJ2-7, with the D gene not clear enough to name. The clonotype was recovered from a female donor with multiple sclerosis, enrolled in a pregnancy study. Sequences were derived from peripheral blood, sampled after pregnancy. The bases read TGTGCCAGCAGCTTGGGCCTGATCTTCTCCTACGAGCAGTACTTC. This sequence encodes CASSLGLIFSYEQYF.